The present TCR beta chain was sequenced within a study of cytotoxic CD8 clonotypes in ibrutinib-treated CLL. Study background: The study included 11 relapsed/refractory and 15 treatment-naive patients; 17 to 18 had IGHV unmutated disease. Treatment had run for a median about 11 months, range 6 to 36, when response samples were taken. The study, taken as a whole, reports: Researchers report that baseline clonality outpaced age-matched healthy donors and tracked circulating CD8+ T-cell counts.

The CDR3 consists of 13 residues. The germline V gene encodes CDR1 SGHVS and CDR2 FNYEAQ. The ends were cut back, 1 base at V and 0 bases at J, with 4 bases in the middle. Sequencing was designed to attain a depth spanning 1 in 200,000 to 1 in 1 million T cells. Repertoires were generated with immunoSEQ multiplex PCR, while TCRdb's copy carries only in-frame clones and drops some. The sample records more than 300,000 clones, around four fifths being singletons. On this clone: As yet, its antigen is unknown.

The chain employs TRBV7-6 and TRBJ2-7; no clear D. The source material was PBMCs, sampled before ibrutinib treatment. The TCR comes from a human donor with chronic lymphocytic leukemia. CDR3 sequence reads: CASSLGLSYEQYF. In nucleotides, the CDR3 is TGTGCCAGCAGCTTAGGACTCTCCTACGAGCAGTACTTC.